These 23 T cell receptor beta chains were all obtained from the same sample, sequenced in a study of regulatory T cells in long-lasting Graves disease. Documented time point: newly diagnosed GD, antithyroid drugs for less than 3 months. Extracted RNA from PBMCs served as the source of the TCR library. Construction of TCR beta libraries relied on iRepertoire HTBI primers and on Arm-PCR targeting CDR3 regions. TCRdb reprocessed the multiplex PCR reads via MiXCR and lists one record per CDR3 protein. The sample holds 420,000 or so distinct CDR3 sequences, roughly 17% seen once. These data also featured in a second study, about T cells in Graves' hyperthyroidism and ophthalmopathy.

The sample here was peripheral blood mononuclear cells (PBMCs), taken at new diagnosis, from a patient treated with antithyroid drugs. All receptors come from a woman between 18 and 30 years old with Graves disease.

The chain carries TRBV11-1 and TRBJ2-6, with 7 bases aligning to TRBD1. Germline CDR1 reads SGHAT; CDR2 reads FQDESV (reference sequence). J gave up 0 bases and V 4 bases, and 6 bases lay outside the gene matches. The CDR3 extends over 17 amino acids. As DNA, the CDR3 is TGTGCCAGCAGCTCGGACAGGTCTCCCTCTGGGGCCAACGTCCTGACTTTC. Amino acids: CASSSDRSPSGANVLTF. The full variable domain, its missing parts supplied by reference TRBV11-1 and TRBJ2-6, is EAEVAQSPRYKITEKSQAVAFWCDPISGHATLYWYRQILGQGPELLVQFQDESVVDDSQLPKDRFSAERLKGVDSTLKIQPAELGDSAMYLCASSSDRSPSGANVLTFGAGSRLTVL.

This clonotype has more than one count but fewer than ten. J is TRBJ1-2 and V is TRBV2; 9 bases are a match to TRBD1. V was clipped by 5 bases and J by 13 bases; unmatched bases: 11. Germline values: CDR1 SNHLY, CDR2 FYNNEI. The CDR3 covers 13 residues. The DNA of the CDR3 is TGTGCCAGCAGTAACGGGGGACAGGGTCGTTGCACCTTC. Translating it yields CASSNGGQGRCTF.

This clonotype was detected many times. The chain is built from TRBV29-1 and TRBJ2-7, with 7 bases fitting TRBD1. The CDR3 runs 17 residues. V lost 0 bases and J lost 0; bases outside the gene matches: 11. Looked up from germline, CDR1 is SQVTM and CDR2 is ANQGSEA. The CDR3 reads CSVEDSRGPESSYEQYF. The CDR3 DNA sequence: TGCAGCGTTGAAGATTCGAGGGGGCCAGAAAGCTCCTACGAGCAGTACTTC.

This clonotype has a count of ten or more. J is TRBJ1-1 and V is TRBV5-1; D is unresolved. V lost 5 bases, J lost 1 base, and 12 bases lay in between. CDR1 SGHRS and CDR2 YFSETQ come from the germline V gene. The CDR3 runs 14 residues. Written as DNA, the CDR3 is TGCGCCAGCAGTCGCGGAGGGTCGAACACTGAAGCTTTCTTT. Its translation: CASSRGGSNTEAFF.

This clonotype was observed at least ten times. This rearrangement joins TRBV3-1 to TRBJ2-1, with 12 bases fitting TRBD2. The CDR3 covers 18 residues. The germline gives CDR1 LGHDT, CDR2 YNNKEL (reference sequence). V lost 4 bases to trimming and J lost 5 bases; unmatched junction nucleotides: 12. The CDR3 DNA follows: TGTGCCAGCAGCCTCGGGACTAGCGGGCCCTTCCTCGACAATGAGCAGTTCTTC. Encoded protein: CASSLGTSGPFLDNEQFF.

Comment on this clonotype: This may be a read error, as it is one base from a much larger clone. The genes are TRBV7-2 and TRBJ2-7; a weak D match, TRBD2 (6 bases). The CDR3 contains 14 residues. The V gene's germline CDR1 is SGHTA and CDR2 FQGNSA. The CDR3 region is CANSRDWLSYEQYF. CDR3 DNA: TGTGCCAACAGCCGGGACTGGTTGTCCTACGAGCAGTACTTC.

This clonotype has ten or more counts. CDR3 protein: CASRDQPKVNTEAFF. The DNA for the CDR3 is TGCGCCAGCAGAGATCAACCCAAGGTGAACACTGAAGCTTTCTTT. The chain uses TRBV5-1 and TRBJ1-1; D is unresolved. With 5 bases removed from V and 0 bases from J, the gap between germline ends came to 14 bases. The CDR3 extends over 15 amino acids. CDR1 is SGHRS, CDR2 YFSETQ, per germline.

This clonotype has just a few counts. The CDR3 coding sequence is TGTGCCAGCTCACGGGCAACCAGCACAGATACGCAGTATTTT. It is translated as CASSRATSTDTQYF. This chain uses TRBV18 with TRBJ2-3; D not resolved. Germline CDR1 is KGHSH and CDR2 is LQKENI. The CDR3 is 14 residues long. Trimming removed 4 bases from V and 0 bases from J, with 8 bases in between.

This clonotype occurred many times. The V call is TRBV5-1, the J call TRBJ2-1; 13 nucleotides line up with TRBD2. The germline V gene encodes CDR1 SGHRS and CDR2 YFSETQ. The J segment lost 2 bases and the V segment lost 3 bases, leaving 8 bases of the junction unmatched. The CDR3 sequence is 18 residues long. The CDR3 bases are TGCGCCAGCAGCTCGGGACTAGCGGGGCCCACGCCCTACAATGAGCAGTTCTTC. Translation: CASSSGLAGPTPYNEQFF.

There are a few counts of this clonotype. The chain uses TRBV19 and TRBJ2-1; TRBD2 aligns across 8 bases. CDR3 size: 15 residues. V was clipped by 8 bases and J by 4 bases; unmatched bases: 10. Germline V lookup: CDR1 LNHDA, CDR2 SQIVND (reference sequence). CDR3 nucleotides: TGTGCCAGTGACCATGGCGGGAGGCATTACAATGAGCAGTTCTTC. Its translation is CASDHGGRHYNEQFF.

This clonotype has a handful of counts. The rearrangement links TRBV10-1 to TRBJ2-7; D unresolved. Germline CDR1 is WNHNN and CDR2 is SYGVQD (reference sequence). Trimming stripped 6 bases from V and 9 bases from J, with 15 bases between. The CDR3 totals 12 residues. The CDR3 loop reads CASSGQDWTQYF. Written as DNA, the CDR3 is TGCGCCAGCAGCGGCCAAGACTGGACGCAGTACTTC.

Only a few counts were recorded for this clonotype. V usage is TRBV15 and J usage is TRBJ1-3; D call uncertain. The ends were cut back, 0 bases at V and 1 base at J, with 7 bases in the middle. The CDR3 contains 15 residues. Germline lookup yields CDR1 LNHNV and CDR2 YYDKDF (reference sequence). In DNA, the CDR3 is TGTGCCACCAGCAGAGATCAAGGGTCTGGAAACACCATATATTTT. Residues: CATSRDQGSGNTIYF.

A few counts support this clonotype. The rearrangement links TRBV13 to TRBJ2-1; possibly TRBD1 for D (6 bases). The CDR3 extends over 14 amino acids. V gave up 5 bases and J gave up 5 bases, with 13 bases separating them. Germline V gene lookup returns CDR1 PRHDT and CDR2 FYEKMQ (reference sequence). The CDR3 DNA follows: TGTGCCAGCAGCCCCGGGACAAAAAACAATGAGCAGTTCTTC. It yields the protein CASSPGTKNNEQFF.

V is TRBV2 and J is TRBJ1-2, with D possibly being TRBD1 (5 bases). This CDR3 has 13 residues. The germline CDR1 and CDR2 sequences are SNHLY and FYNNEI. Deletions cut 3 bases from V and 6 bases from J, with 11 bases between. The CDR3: CASSDRVFDGYTF. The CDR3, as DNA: TGTGCCAGCAGTGACAGGGTTTTCGATGGCTACACCTTC.

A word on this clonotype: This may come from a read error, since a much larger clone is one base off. The CDR3 DNA sequence: TGTGTCTGGAGGGGGGGACGAGGCATTCAGTACTTC. Translated: CVWRGGRGIQYF. V and J are TRBV30 and TRBJ2-4, with D possibly TRBD2 on 7 matching bases. The CDR3 has 12 residues. The germline gives CDR1 GTSNPN, CDR2 SVGIG (reference sequence).

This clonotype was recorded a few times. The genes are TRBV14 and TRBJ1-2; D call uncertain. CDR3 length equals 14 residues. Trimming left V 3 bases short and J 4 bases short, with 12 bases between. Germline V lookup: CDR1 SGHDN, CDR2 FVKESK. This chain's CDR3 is CASSQASGAYGYTF. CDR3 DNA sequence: TGTGCCAGCAGCCAGGCAAGCGGCGCCTATGGCTACACCTTC.

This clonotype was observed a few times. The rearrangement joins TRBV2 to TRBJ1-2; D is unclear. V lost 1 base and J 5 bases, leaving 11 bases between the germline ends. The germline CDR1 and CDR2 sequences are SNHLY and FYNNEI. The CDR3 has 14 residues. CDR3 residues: CASSEVSGSYGYTF. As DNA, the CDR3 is TGTGCCAGCAGTGAAGTCTCGGGGTCGTATGGCTACACCTTC.

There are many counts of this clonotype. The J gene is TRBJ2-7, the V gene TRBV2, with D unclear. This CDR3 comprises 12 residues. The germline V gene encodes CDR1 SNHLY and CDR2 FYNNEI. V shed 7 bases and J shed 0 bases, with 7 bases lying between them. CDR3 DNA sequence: TGTGCCAGCACCTGGGACTCCTACGAGCAGTACTTC. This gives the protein CASTWDSYEQYF.

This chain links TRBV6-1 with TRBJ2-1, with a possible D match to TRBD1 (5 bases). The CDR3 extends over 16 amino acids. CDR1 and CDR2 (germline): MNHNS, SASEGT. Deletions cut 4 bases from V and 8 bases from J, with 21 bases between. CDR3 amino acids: CASSGDSYNVLDEQFF. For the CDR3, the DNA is TGTGCCAGCAGTGGAGACAGTTATAATGTTTTGGATGAGCAGTTCTTC.

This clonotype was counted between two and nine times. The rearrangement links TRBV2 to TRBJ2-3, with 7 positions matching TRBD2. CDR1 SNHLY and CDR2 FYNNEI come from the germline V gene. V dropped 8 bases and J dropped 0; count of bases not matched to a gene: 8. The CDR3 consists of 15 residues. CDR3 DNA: TGTGCCAGCTCGGCGGGAGTCTTTAGCACAGATACGCAGTATTTT. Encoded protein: CASSAGVFSTDTQYF.

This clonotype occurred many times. CDR3 sequence (DNA): TGTGCCAGCACCCTACTAGCGGGCTACAATGAGCAGTTCTTC. It codes for CASTLLAGYNEQFF. The gene calls are TRBV28 and TRBJ2-1, with 9 bases that match TRBD2. The trim removed 7 bases at V and 3 bases at J, leaving 4 bases unmatched. Per the germline V gene, CDR1 is MDHEN and CDR2 is SYDVKM. This CDR3 region has 14 residues.

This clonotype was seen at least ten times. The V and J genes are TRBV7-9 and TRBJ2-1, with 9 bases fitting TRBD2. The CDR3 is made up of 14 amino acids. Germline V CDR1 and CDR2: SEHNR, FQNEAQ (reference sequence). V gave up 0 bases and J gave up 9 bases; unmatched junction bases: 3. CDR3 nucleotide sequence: TGTGCCAGCAGCTTAGCAGGTAGCGGGAGTGAGCAGTTCTTC. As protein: CASSLAGSGSEQFF.

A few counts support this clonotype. The CDR3 coding sequence is TGTGCCAGCAGGGTAGCGGGAGGGCCAGGCACCGGGGAGCTGTTTTTT. It specifies CASRVAGGPGTGELFF. The J gene is TRBJ2-2, the V gene TRBV6-1; 11 bases line up with TRBD2. Germline V gene lookup returns CDR1 MNHNS and CDR2 SASEGT. This CDR3 has 16 residues. V gave up 6 bases and J gave up 4 bases; unmatched junction bases: 7.